This T cell receptor beta chain was recovered during a study of blood T cell repertoires in COVID-19. Study as a whole: Specimens from acute and convalescent COVID-19 originated in the United States, Italy and Spain.

Authors' methods: Reference gene primers were amplified, and this amplification served to estimate nucleated cell counts. Measured with immunoSEQ multiplex PCR; TCRdb has only the in-frame clones, and not every one. Clonal size and the V and J genes are those of that table, whereas D and trimming came from the DNA. This sample yields 180,000 or so clones, of which approximately 83% are seen a single time; about 8.2% belongs to the top ten. CDR1 and CDR2 from the germline V gene are MNHEY and SVGAGI. V shed 8 bases and J shed 3 bases, with 11 bases lying between them. The CDR3 extends over 13 amino acids.

The sequenced material came from peripheral blood. This chain joins TRBV6-5 and TRBJ1-3; unclear D gene. This sequence was found in a man in his 60s with acute or convalescent COVID-19. The CDR3 spells CASAANIGNTIYF. The CDR3 DNA follows: TGTGCCAGCGCGGCGAATATTGGAAACACCATATATTTT.